One sample yielded the 12 T cell receptor delta chains listed below, sequenced in a study of human gamma delta and Vdelta1 T cells (dated by TCRdb to 2016 to 2018). Library construction relied on PCR. TCRdb shows the sequencer as Illumina MiSeq. After TCRdb called clones again from the public reads with CATT, rows with identical DNA were merged. The sample data list roughly 6,000 delta-chain clones, and around 41% of these were observed just once. Roughly 10% of the sample goes to the ten largest clones. The antigens these receptors bind are not known. Specimen: Vdelta1 gamma-delta T cells from blood grown in culture (DOT cells). What the cell subset or site label conveys for this sample: Delta One T cells, in vitro expanded/differentiated Vd1+ gamma-delta T cells. Receptors originate from a human donor in good health.

This clone was seen a few times. The gene calls are TRDV1 and TRDJ1; a possible D gene is TRDD3 (7 bases). Deletions cut 5 bases from V and 2 bases from J, with 24 bases between. The CDR3 totals 18 residues. From germline, CDR1 is TSWWSYY and CDR2 QGS. This chain's CDR3 is CALGSLSYVGGGTDKLIF. DNA of the CDR3: TGTGCTCTTGGGAGCCTCTCCTACGTTGGTGGGGGAACCGATAAACTCATCTTT.

The rearrangement uses TRDV1 and TRDJ1; D possibly corresponds to TRDD3 (5 bases). This CDR3 comprises 20 residues. Germline-derived CDR1 and CDR2 are TSWWSYY and QGS. With 3 bases removed from V and 0 bases from J, the gap between germline ends came to 26 bases. The CDR3 loop is CALGDPGGRGPDPYTDKLIF. The CDR3 DNA is TGTGCTCTTGGGGACCCGGGGGGTAGAGGGCCGGACCCGTACACCGATAAACTCATCTTT.

The sample holds a few counts of this clone. The chain combines TRDV1 with TRDJ1; D is uncertain. CDR3 length: 16 residues. V was cut by 0 bases and J by 2 bases, with 13 bases left in between. Germline CDR1 reads TSWWSYY; CDR2 reads QGS. The CDR3 spells CALGELSSPWTDKLIF. The CDR3 DNA reads TGTGCTCTTGGGGAACTAAGTTCCCCCTGGACCGATAAACTCATCTTT.

V usage is TRDV1 and J usage is TRDJ1; perhaps TRDD3 as D (6 bases). The CDR3 sequence is 18 residues long. Germline assignment: CDR1 TSWWSYY and CDR2 QGS. V was clipped by 0 bases and J by 0 bases, with 17 bases between them. The CDR3 nucleotides read TGTGCTCTTGGGGAACTTCCGATCGAGCTGGGGTACACCGATAAACTCATCTTT. Its protein product is CALGELPIELGYTDKLIF.

The genes are TRDV1 and TRDJ1; 9 nucleotides align to TRDD3. Germline V gene lookup returns CDR1 TSWWSYY and CDR2 QGS. CDR3 length equals 22 residues. The trim removed 4 bases at V and 0 bases at J, leaving 24 bases unmatched. The CDR3 protein is CALGGIVQLGDTISTYTDKLIF. In DNA, the CDR3 is TGTGCTCTTGGGGGTATTGTCCAACTGGGGGACACCATATCGACGTACACCGATAAACTCATCTTT.

The chain joins TRDV1 to TRDJ2; a possible D gene is TRDD3 (8 bases). Trimming left V 2 bases short and J 0 bases short, with 28 bases between. Per germline, CDR1 TSWWSYY and CDR2 QGS. CDR3 length: 22 amino acids. CDR3 amino acids: CALGEVIPTRYWGASLTAQLFF. CDR3 sequence (DNA): TGTGCTCTTGGGGAAGTCATTCCTACGCGGTACTGGGGGGCCTCTTTGACAGCACAACTCTTCTTT.

The rearrangement links TRDV1 to TRDJ1, with 7 bases fitting TRDD3. CDR1 and CDR2 from the germline V gene are TSWWSYY and QGS. V gave up 4 bases and J gave up 0 bases; unmatched junction bases: 20. This CDR3 is built from 20 residues. This CDR3 is CALGGYHASNGGGYTDKLIF. The DNA for the CDR3 is TGTGCTCTTGGGGGTTACCATGCATCCAATGGGGGAGGCTACACCGATAAACTCATCTTT.

This clone was counted only a few times. J is TRDJ1 and V is TRDV1, with 9 bases fitting TRDD3. Germline trimming cut 0 bases from V and 4 bases from J; bases unmatched to any gene: 3. From germline, CDR1 is TSWWSYY and CDR2 QGS. The length of the CDR3 is 15 residues. In nucleotides, the CDR3 is TGTGCTCTTGGGGAACTAGGACTGGGGGACGATAAACTCATCTTT. Its protein is CALGELGLGDDKLIF.

The J gene is TRDJ1, the V gene TRDV1; 13 bases fit TRDD3. The CDR3 spans 26 residues. CDR1 is TSWWSYY, CDR2 QGS, per germline. The junction had 31 bases not matched to a gene; V was cut back by 3 bases and J by 0 bases. Here the CDR3 DNA reads TGTGCTCTTGGGGACTTCCACCTTCCTACGTCTGGTACTGGGGGATACGCGATTCGGTACACCGATAAACTCATCTTT. Translation gives CALGDFHLPTSGTGGYAIRYTDKLIF.

This clone has a handful of counts. The V call is TRDV2, the J call TRDJ1; D perhaps matches TRDD3 (6 bases). The CDR3 has 13 amino acids. The germline gives CDR1 GEAIGNYY, CDR2 EKD. V was trimmed by 0 bases and J by 4 bases, leaving 8 bases between them. The DNA of the CDR3 is TGTGCCTGTGACACCCCTGGGGACGATAAACTCATCTTT. As protein: CACDTPGDDKLIF.

The V and J genes are TRDV1 and TRDJ1; D uncertain. Germline loops: CDR1 TSWWSYY, CDR2 QGS. The ends were cut back, 0 bases at V and 0 bases at J, with 14 bases in the middle. CDR3 length: 17 residues. In nucleotides, the CDR3 is TGTGCTCTTGGGGAACTATTGGCCTGTGGGAACACCGATAAACTCATCTTT. Its protein product is CALGELLACGNTDKLIF.

This sequence joins TRDV1 and TRDJ4; 11 bases are shared with TRDD3. Unmatched junction bases numbered 20, after V lost 2 bases and J lost 0 bases. Germline CDR1 TSWWSYY, CDR2 QGS. CDR3 size: 21 residues. DNA for the CDR3: TGTGCTCTTGGGGAATTGGGGCCAAGGCTACTGGGGGATAATCAGCCCAGACCCCTGATCTTT. It yields the protein CALGELGPRLLGDNQPRPLIF.